The 32 T cell receptor beta chains given below trace back to one sample, sequenced in a study of blood T cell repertoires in COVID-19. Sequencing used immunoSEQ multiplex PCR; TCRdb keeps in-frame clones, though not all of them. The data contain 110,000 to 150,000 clones, more than 85% of them singletons. Sequences were obtained from peripheral blood. The receptors originated from a human donor in a cohort sampled during active COVID-19.

The V call is TRBV29-1, the J call TRBJ2-2; 7 positions agree with TRBD1. Germline V gene sequence: CDR1 SQVTM, CDR2 ANQGSEA. The CDR3 loop spans 13 amino acids. Losses at the gene ends were 4 bases for V and 2 bases for J; bases not matched to a gene: 1. The CDR3 here is CSVAGGNTGELFF. Written as DNA, the CDR3 is TGCAGCGTTGCAGGGGGTAACACCGGGGAGCTGTTTTTT.

This clone came up once. The CDR3 region is CATSDSELLAGVPETQYF. Written as DNA, the CDR3 is TGTGCCACCAGTGACTCGGAATTACTAGCGGGAGTTCCAGAGACCCAGTACTTC. The rearrangement links TRBV24-1 to TRBJ2-5, with 11 bases matching TRBD2. The V gene's germline CDR1 is KGHDR and CDR2 SFDVKD. This CDR3 comprises 18 residues. J was trimmed by 4 bases and V by 4 bases; bases with no gene match: 13.

The V gene is TRBV18, the J gene TRBJ1-1; D is unresolved. This CDR3 has 15 amino acids. Trimming pared 0 bases from V and 5 bases from J, leaving 13 bases between. Germline V gives CDR1 KGHSH, CDR2 LQKENI. CDR3 in amino acids: CASSPPGKAKTEAFF. As DNA, the CDR3 is TGTGCCAGCTCACCACCCGGGAAGGCAAAAACTGAAGCTTTCTTT.

The rearrangement uses TRBV5-8 and TRBJ2-3, with D possibly being TRBD2 (7 bases). The CDR3 runs to 15 residues. CDR1 is SGHTS, CDR2 YDEGEE, per germline. The germline V and J ends were trimmed by 1 base and 4 bases, with 13 bases remaining between them. CDR3 protein: CASSLFRGAPDTQYF. The CDR3 DNA is TGTGCCAGCAGCTTGTTTCGGGGGGCGCCAGATACGCAGTATTTT.

This sequence joins TRBV7-8 and TRBJ2-7, with a possible D match to TRBD2 (6 bases). Germline V gene sequence: CDR1 SGHVS, CDR2 FQNEAQ. The V end was cut by 1 base, the J end by 9 bases, with 16 bases between. The CDR3 is 14 amino acids. This chain's CDR3 is CASSLELAGVGQYF. CDR3 nucleotide sequence: TGTGCCAGCAGCTTAGAACTAGCAGGCGTCGGGCAGTACTTC. The complete variable domain, with remaining parts taken from reference TRBV7-8 and TRBJ2-7, reads GAGVSQSPRYKVAKRGQDVALRCDPISGHVSLFWYQQALGQGPEFLTYFQNEAQLDKSGLPSDRFFAERPEGSVSTLKIQRTQQEDSAVYLCASSLELAGVGQYFGPGTRLTVT.

The rearrangement joins TRBV21-1 to TRBJ1-5; TRBD1 is the table's D call, not checked against the DNA. TRBV21-1 has pseudogene status. CDR3 size: 21 residues. CDR3 nucleotides: TGTGCCAGCAGCAAAGATGGCCGGACAGGGCATTTGTGCTCTAGCAATCAGCCCCAGCATTTT. This sequence encodes CASSKDGRTGHLCSSNQPQHF.

The gene calls are TRBV7-6 and TRBJ1-2; 10 positions match TRBD1. The germline CDR1 and CDR2 sequences are SGHVS and FNYEAQ. V lost 4 bases to trimming and J lost 2 bases; unmatched junction nucleotides: 4. This CDR3 region has 15 residues. CDR3 protein: CASSSGTGVNYGYTF. The CDR3 DNA reads as TGTGCCAGCAGCTCTGGGACAGGGGTAAACTATGGCTACACCTTC.

The V gene is TRBV10-3, the J gene TRBJ1-1, with no clear D. V lost 3 bases and J lost 4, with 12 bases in between. The CDR3 runs 14 residues. The germline CDR1 and CDR2 sequences are ENHRY and SYGVKD. DNA of the CDR3: TGTGCCATCAGTGACTTCCGACAAGTCACTGAAGCTTTCTTT. Protein sequence: CAISDFRQVTEAFF.

The V and J genes are TRBV7-9 and TRBJ2-3; D perhaps matches TRBD1 (6 bases). This CDR3 contains 16 residues. Germline lookup yields CDR1 SEHNR and CDR2 FQNEAQ (reference sequence). V was clipped by 0 bases and J by 0 bases, with 10 bases between them. The chain's CDR3 is CASSLAGTPSTDTQYF. The CDR3 coding sequence is TGTGCCAGCAGCTTAGCTGGGACACCGAGCACAGATACGCAGTATTTT.

The chain joins TRBV5-5 to TRBJ1-5; a possible D gene is TRBD1 (6 bases). CDR1 is SGHKS, CDR2 YYEKEE, per germline (reference sequence). The V and J ends lost 2 bases and 3 bases respectively, with 12 bases between them. CDR3 size: 15 residues. The CDR3 is CASSFLAGDNQPQHF. In nucleotides, the CDR3 is TGTGCCAGCAGCTTTCTTGCAGGGGACAATCAGCCCCAGCATTTT.

The chain uses TRBV28 and TRBJ2-7; D gene uncertain. Between the trimmed V and J ends, which lost 3 bases and 3 bases, there was a span of 6 bases. The germline V gene encodes CDR1 MDHEN and CDR2 SYDVKM. The CDR3 runs to 12 residues. The CDR3: CASSFVLYEQYF. CDR3 DNA: TGTGCCAGCAGTTTTGTTCTCTACGAGCAGTACTTC.

The chain is built from TRBV7-2 and TRBJ2-7; weak D call: TRBD1 (6 bases). V lost 5 bases, J lost 0 bases, and 14 bases lay in between. The CDR3 has 15 amino acids. CDR1 and CDR2 from the germline V gene are SGHTA and FQGNSA. The CDR3 region has the DNA TGTGCCAGCAGCACCTACAGGGCAAACTCCTACGAGCAGTACTTC. Amino acids: CASSTYRANSYEQYF.

The genes are TRBV28 and TRBJ2-5; the D gene is possibly TRBD2 (6 bases). This CDR3 comprises 14 residues. The germline V gene has CDR1 MDHEN and CDR2 SYDVKM. Trimming took off 4 bases at V and 5 bases at J, with 14 bases between the two ends. CDR3 sequence (DNA): TGTGCCAGCAGTTCCACGGGGGAGAAGGAGACCCAGTACTTC. Amino acids: CASSSTGEKETQYF. The variable domain in full, completed from reference TRBV28 and TRBJ2-5, reads DVKVTQSSRYLVKRTGEKVFLECVQDMDHENMFWYRQDPGLGLRLIYFSYDVKMKEKGDIPEGYSVSREKKERFSLILESASTNQTSMYLCASSSTGEKETQYFGPGTRLLVL.

The chain is built from TRBV3-1 (or the pseudogene TRBV3-2) and TRBJ2-5, with 8 positions matching TRBD2. Trimming removed 5 bases from V and 5 bases from J; junction bases left unmatched: 7. Germline CDR1 LGHDT, CDR2 YNNKEL (reference sequence). The CDR3 runs to 14 residues. For the CDR3, the DNA is TGTGCCAGCAGCACGGGGACTAGTATTGAGACCCAGTACTTC. Its protein product is CASSTGTSIETQYF.

V gene TRBV11-3 combines with J gene TRBJ2-7; the D is unclear. Germline assignment: CDR1 SGHNT and CDR2 YENEEA. CDR3 size: 14 residues. V gave up 5 bases and J gave up 3 bases, with 14 bases separating them. The CDR3 nucleotides are TGTGCCAGCAGCCTCCGTTCAGTCCGCTACGAGCAGTACTTC. Translating it yields CASSLRSVRYEQYF.

V is TRBV4-1 and J is TRBJ2-5; D not resolved. V lost 1 base and J 11 bases, leaving 11 bases between the germline ends. Germline V gives CDR1 MGHRA, CDR2 YSYEKL. The CDR3 has 12 amino acids. CDR3 nucleotide sequence: TGCGCCAGCAGCCAAGGGGTCGCGGCACAGTACTTC. Amino acid sequence: CASSQGVAAQYF.

This chain uses TRBV6-5 with TRBJ2-7; 11 nucleotides agree with TRBD2. From germline, CDR1 is MNHEY and CDR2 SVGAGI. Trimming removed 6 bases from V and 3 bases from J; junction bases left unmatched: 4. The CDR3 runs to 14 residues. The CDR3 nucleotides read TGTGCCAGCAGAAGGACTAGCGGGCTCTACGAGCAGTACTTC. Protein product: CASRRTSGLYEQYF.

The genes are TRBV28 and TRBJ2-7; 11 bases align to TRBD1. The V gene end was trimmed by 5 bases and the J gene end by 2 bases; junction bases not matched to a gene: 5. This CDR3 spans 15 amino acids. CDR1 and CDR2 from the germline V gene are MDHEN and SYDVKM. CDR3 sequence: CASSLDRGQPYEQYF. CDR3 nucleotides: TGTGCCAGCAGTCTGGACAGGGGGCAACCCTACGAGCAGTACTTC.

The chain links TRBV19 to TRBJ1-6, with D possibly matching TRBD1 (6 bases). This CDR3 is built from 15 residues. The V end lost 3 bases, the J end lost 7 bases, and 13 bases lay between the germline ends. CDR1 is LNHDA and CDR2 is SQIVND in the germline V gene (reference sequence). CDR3: CASSIGNRANSPLHF. CDR3 DNA sequence: TGTGCCAGTAGTATCGGAAACAGGGCCAATTCACCCCTCCACTTT.

This clone was detected only once. For the CDR3, the DNA is TGTGCCAGCAGCAACGGGGGATTTGAGACCCAGTACTTC. Protein sequence: CASSNGGFETQYF. V gene TRBV7-2 combines with J gene TRBJ2-5, with a tentative D call TRBD2 (6 bases). Germline CDR1 and CDR2: SGHTA and FQGNSA. Trimming removed 5 bases at V and 5 bases at J, with 12 bases between. This CDR3 has 13 amino acids.

The rearrangement joins TRBV7-9 to TRBJ1-3; the D is unclear. Per the germline V gene, CDR1 is SEHNR and CDR2 is FQNEAQ (reference sequence). This CDR3 is 14 amino acids long. Trimming removed 3 bases from V and 2 bases from J, with 8 bases in between. CDR3 protein: CASSFSQTGNTIYF. The CDR3 nucleotides read TGTGCCAGCAGCTTTTCACAGACTGGAAACACCATATATTTT.

The chain recombines TRBV9 with TRBJ1-2; 9 bases agree with TRBD1. CDR1 is SGDLS, CDR2 YYNGEE, per germline. The CDR3 extends over 13 amino acids. V trimming: 4 bases; J trimming: 8 bases; junction bases outside the gene matches: 6. In nucleotides, the CDR3 is TGTGCCAGCAGCCCCGGACAGGGGTACGGCTACACCTTC. This gives the protein CASSPGQGYGYTF.

The chain carries TRBV28 and TRBJ2-3, with 8 positions matching TRBD2. CDR1 is MDHEN, CDR2 SYDVKM, per germline. The CDR3 spans 18 residues. The trim removed 3 bases at V and 6 bases at J, leaving 17 bases unmatched. In DNA form, the CDR3 reads TGTGCCAGCAGTTTTTGGCACCCCGGGACTAGGGAGAGGGATACGCAGTATTTT. Translated: CASSFWHPGTRERDTQYF.

This clone was found a few times. This rearrangement joins TRBV19 to TRBJ1-2, with TRBD1 identical over 10 bases. This CDR3 has 15 amino acids. Germline CDR1 and CDR2: LNHDA and SQIVND (reference sequence). Trimming cost V 6 bases and J 2 bases; bases outside gene matches: 6. In DNA form, the CDR3 reads TGTGCCAGTAGACCCGGGACAGGGGCGAACTATGGCTACACCTTC. This gives the protein CASRPGTGANYGYTF.

This chain uses TRBV9 with TRBJ1-3; 11 nucleotides line up with TRBD1. Germline lookup yields CDR1 SGDLS and CDR2 YYNGEE. The length of the CDR3 is 18 residues. V lost 0 bases to trimming and J lost 1 base; unmatched junction nucleotides: 6. CDR3 in amino acids: CASSVGPGQGVSGNTIYF. The DNA for the CDR3 is TGTGCCAGCAGCGTAGGACCGGGACAGGGGGTTTCTGGAAACACCATATATTTT.

The V and J genes are TRBV6-5 and TRBJ2-1; no firm D call. V was pared by 4 bases and J by 0 bases, with 4 bases between. The length of the CDR3 is 13 residues. Germline assignment: CDR1 MNHEY and CDR2 SVGAGI. CDR3 DNA sequence: TGTGCCAGCAGTTCGAGCTCCTACAATGAGCAGTTCTTC. This gives the protein CASSSSSYNEQFF.

The rearrangement uses TRBV27 and TRBJ2-7, with D tentatively TRBD1 (5 bases). The CDR3 sequence is 14 residues long. Germline CDR1 reads MNHEY; CDR2 reads SMNVEV (reference sequence). Deletions cut 6 bases from V and 0 bases from J, with 12 bases between. This chain's CDR3 is CASRQDGFSYEQYF. In nucleotides, the CDR3 is TGTGCCAGCAGACAGGACGGGTTCTCCTACGAGCAGTACTTC.

The chain recombines TRBV7-9 with TRBJ2-4; 7 positions match TRBD2. Germline CDR1 is SEHNR and CDR2 is FQNEAQ (reference sequence). V shed 2 bases and J 4 bases; nucleotides not matched to a gene: 8. CDR3 length equals 16 residues. CDR3 coding DNA: TGTGCCAGCAGCTTAACTAGCGAGGGTTCGAAAAACATTCAGTACTTC. Translated: CASSLTSEGSKNIQYF.

Only one count was recorded for this clone. The rearrangement links TRBV19 to TRBJ2-1, with 16 bases identical to TRBD2. Germline V gene lookup returns CDR1 LNHDA and CDR2 SQIVND (reference sequence). The CDR3 consists of 19 residues. The V segment lost 3 bases and the J segment 2 bases; nucleotides outside the gene matches: 7. In DNA, the CDR3 is TGTGCCAGTAGTATGGGACTAGCGGGGGGGGCGAGTGCCTACAATGAGCAGTTCTTC. Protein product: CASSMGLAGGASAYNEQFF. Variable domain in full (rest from reference TRBV19 and TRBJ2-1): DGGITQSPKYLFRKEGQNVTLSCEQNLNHDAMYWYRQDPGQGLRLIYYSQIVNDFQKGDIAEGYSVSREKKESFPLTVTSAQKNPTAFYLCASSMGLAGGASAYNEQFFGPGTRLTVL.

The chain employs TRBV5-8 and TRBJ2-1; 12 bases align to TRBD2. The CDR3 is made up of 18 amino acids. CDR1 and CDR2 (germline): SGHTS, YDEGEE. Germline trimming cut 0 bases from V and 3 bases from J; bases unmatched to any gene: 7. CDR3: CASSLGTSGISIYNEQFF. As DNA, the CDR3 is TGTGCCAGCAGCTTGGGGACTAGCGGGATTTCGATCTACAATGAGCAGTTCTTC. The whole variable domain, remainder taken from reference TRBV5-8 and TRBJ2-1, is EAGVTQSPTHLIKTRGQQATLRCSPISGHTSVYWYQQALGLGLQFLLWYDEGEERNRGNFPPRFSGRQFPNYSSELNVNALELEDSALYLCASSLGTSGISIYNEQFFGPGTRLTVL.

This chain uses TRBV28 with TRBJ2-5; 10 bases line up with TRBD2. V lost 5 bases and J lost 1; bases outside the gene matches: 4. This CDR3 contains 15 residues. Germline CDR1 reads MDHEN; CDR2 reads SYDVKM. CDR3: CASSEAGGGQETQYF. The CDR3 DNA is TGTGCCAGCAGTGAAGCGGGAGGGGGCCAAGAGACCCAGTACTTC.

V gene TRBV30 combines with J gene TRBJ2-1, with a weak D call TRBD1 (5 bases). The CDR3 is 13 amino acids. With 2 bases removed from V and 7 bases from J, the gap between germline ends came to 12 bases. Germline V gene data show CDR1 as GTSNPN and CDR2 as SVGIG (reference sequence). The CDR3 protein is CAWSPQVGNEQFF. The CDR3 DNA follows: TGTGCCTGGAGTCCACAGGTCGGGAATGAGCAGTTCTTC.